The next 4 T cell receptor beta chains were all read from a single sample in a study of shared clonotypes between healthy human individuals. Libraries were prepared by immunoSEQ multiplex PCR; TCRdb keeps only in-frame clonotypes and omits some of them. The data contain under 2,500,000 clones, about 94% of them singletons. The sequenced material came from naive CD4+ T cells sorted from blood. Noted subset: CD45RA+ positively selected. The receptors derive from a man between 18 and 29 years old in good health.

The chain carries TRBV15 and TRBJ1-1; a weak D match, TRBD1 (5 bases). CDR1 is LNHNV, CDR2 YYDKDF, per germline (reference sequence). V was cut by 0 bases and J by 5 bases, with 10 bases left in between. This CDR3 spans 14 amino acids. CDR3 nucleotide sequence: TGTGCCACCAGCAGAGATCTGGCAGGGACTGAAGCTTTCTTT. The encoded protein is CATSRDLAGTEAFF. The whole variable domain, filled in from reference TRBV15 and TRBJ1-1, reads DAMVIQNPRYQVTQFGKPVTLSCSQTLNHNVMYWYQQKSSQAPKLLFHYYDKDFNNEADTPDNFQSRRPNTSFCFLDIRSPGLGDTAMYLCATSRDLAGTEAFFGQGTRLTVV.

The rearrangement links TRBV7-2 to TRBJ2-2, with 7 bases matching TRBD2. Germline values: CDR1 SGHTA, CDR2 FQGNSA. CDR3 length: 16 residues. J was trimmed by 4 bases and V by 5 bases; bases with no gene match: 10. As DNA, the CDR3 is TGTGCCAGCAGCCCCCTACCCGGGAGGAGCACCGGGGAGCTGTTTTTT. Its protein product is CASSPLPGRSTGELFF.

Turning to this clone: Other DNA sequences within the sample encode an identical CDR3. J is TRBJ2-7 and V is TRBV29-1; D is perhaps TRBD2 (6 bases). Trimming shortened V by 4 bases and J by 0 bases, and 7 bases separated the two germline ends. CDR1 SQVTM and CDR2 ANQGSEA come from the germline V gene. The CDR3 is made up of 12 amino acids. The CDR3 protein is CSVAGDSYEQYF. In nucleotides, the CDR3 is TGCAGCGTTGCGGGGGACTCCTACGAGCAGTACTTC.

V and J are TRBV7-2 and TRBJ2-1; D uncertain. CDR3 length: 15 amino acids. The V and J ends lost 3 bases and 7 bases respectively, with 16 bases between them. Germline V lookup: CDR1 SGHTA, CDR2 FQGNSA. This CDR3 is CASSFSATLGNEQFF. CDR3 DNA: TGTGCCAGCAGCTTTTCGGCTACCCTCGGGAATGAGCAGTTCTTC.